Listed below are T cell receptor beta chains from one sample, sequenced in a study of blood T cell repertoires in COVID-19. Produced via immunoSEQ multiplex PCR; TCRdb's table is partial and in-frame only. The table records around 100,000 clones, roughly 87% of them present only once. Sequencing was performed on peripheral blood. The receptors were sampled from a human donor in a cohort sampled during active COVID-19. The CDR3 runs from the conserved cysteine through the conserved F or W. A D gene is named only where the DNA matches it firmly. Clone size is given for some rows only: seen once, a few or many times, or a class if the clone is expanded.

v_gene: TRBV12-2
j_gene: TRBJ1-5
d_gene: NA
abundance: NA
CDR3nt: TGTGCAAGTCGCTTAGGGAACAGGGGCAATCAGCCCCAGCATTTT
CDR3aa: CASRLGNRGNQPQHF

v_gene: TRBV3-1/TRBV3-2
j_gene: TRBJ2-6
d_gene: NA
abundance: once
CDR3nt: TGTGCCAGCAGCTCCACAGGGTCTGGGGCCAACGTCCTGACTTTC
CDR3aa: CASSSTGSGANVLTF

v_gene: TRBV9
j_gene: TRBJ2-5
d_gene: NA
abundance: few
CDR3nt: TGTGCCAGCAGCGTAGGCGGTGTCGAAGAGACCCAGTACTTC
CDR3aa: CASSVGGVEETQYF

v_gene: TRBV6-2/TRBV6-3
j_gene: TRBJ1-1
d_gene: NA
abundance: NA
CDR3nt: TGTGCCAGCAGTTACGGGGCGACCACTGAAGCTTTCTTT
CDR3aa: CASSYGATTEAFF

v_gene: TRBV19
j_gene: TRBJ1-5
d_gene: NA
abundance: NA
CDR3nt: TGTGCCAGTAGTATAGAAGACAGGCCAAATCAGCCCCAGCATTTT
CDR3aa: CASSIEDRPNQPQHF

v_gene: TRBV7-9
j_gene: TRBJ1-1
d_gene: TRBD1
abundance: NA
CDR3nt: TGTGCCAGCAGCCCGGGCGGACAGGGGGTAGGCACTGAAGCTTTCTTT
CDR3aa: CASSPGGQGVGTEAFF

v_gene: TRBV10-2
j_gene: TRBJ2-2
d_gene: TRBD2
abundance: NA
CDR3nt: TGCGCCAGCAGCCAACTAGCGGGAGCGAACACCGGGGAGCTGTTTTTT
CDR3aa: CASSQLAGANTGELFF

v_gene: TRBV5-1
j_gene: TRBJ1-2
d_gene: NA
abundance: NA
CDR3nt: TGCGCCAGCAGCCTTAACTATGGCTACACCTTC
CDR3aa: CASSLNYGYTF

v_gene: TRBV13
j_gene: TRBJ2-3
d_gene: NA
abundance: NA
CDR3nt: TGTGCCAGCAGCTCTAAAGATACGCAGTATTTT
CDR3aa: CASSSKDTQYF

v_gene: TRBV7-8
j_gene: TRBJ1-5
d_gene: TRBD1
abundance: NA
CDR3nt: TGTGCCAGCAGCTTGCAGGGGGTCGGCGTGGATCAGCCCCAGCATTTT
CDR3aa: CASSLQGVGVDQPQHF

v_gene: TRBV6-5
j_gene: TRBJ1-3
d_gene: NA
abundance: NA
CDR3nt: TGTGCCAGCAGGGGTTGGGCCGGAAACACCATATATTTT
CDR3aa: CASRGWAGNTIYF

v_gene: TRBV6-1
j_gene: TRBJ1-5
d_gene: NA
abundance: NA
CDR3nt: TGTGCCAGCAGTGACACGCCAGCCAGGGCAAATCAGCCCCAGCATTTT
CDR3aa: CASSDTPARANQPQHF

v_gene: TRBV28
j_gene: TRBJ2-7
d_gene: NA
abundance: NA
CDR3nt: TGTGCCAGCAGTTTCGGTGGCGCGGTAGCCGAGCAGTACTTC
CDR3aa: CASSFGGAVAEQYF

v_gene: TRBV5-1
j_gene: TRBJ2-3
d_gene: NA
abundance: NA
CDR3nt: TGCGCCAGCAGCTTGACCCAGGGCACAGATACGCAGTATTTT
CDR3aa: CASSLTQGTDTQYF

v_gene: TRBV24-1
j_gene: TRBJ2-1
d_gene: TRBD2
abundance: NA
CDR3nt: TGTGCCACCAGTGATTTGGATAGCGGGAAAGGCAATGAGCAGTTCTTC
CDR3aa: CATSDLDSGKGNEQFF

v_gene: TRBV3-1/TRBV3-2
j_gene: TRBJ1-2
d_gene: NA
abundance: NA
CDR3nt: TGTGCCAGCAGCCAAGATCGTGAGGGCTATGGCTACACCTTC
CDR3aa: CASSQDREGYGYTF

v_gene: TRBV7-9
j_gene: TRBJ1-4
d_gene: TRBD1
abundance: NA
CDR3nt: TGTGCCAGCAGCCCGGAGAGAGGGACAGGGGTTGAAAAACTGTTTTTT
CDR3aa: CASSPERGTGVEKLFF

v_gene: TRBV15
j_gene: TRBJ2-4
d_gene: NA
abundance: NA
CDR3nt: TGTGCCACCAGCAGAGATCAGGGGTGGCACATTCAGTACTTC
CDR3aa: CATSRDQGWHIQYF

v_gene: TRBV7-9
j_gene: TRBJ2-3
d_gene: NA
abundance: NA
CDR3nt: TGTGCCAGCAGCTTAGGTGACTACCACACAGATACGCAGTATTTT
CDR3aa: CASSLGDYHTDTQYF

v_gene: TRBV7-2
j_gene: TRBJ2-7
d_gene: TRBD1
abundance: NA
CDR3nt: TGTGCCAGCAGCCCCAGGCAGGGGGCCTACGAGCAGTACTTC
CDR3aa: CASSPRQGAYEQYF

v_gene: TRBV24-1
j_gene: TRBJ2-1
d_gene: NA
abundance: NA
CDR3nt: TGTGCCACCAGCCACGGGGGCTCCTACAATGAGCAGTTCTTC
CDR3aa: CATSHGGSYNEQFF

v_gene: TRBV13
j_gene: TRBJ1-1
d_gene: NA
abundance: NA
CDR3nt: TGTGCCAGCAGCGACGGAATAGGGACTAACACTGAAGCTTTCTTT
CDR3aa: CASSDGIGTNTEAFF

v_gene: TRBV7-9
j_gene: TRBJ1-6
d_gene: NA
abundance: few
CDR3nt: TGTGCCAGCAGCTCGAACCGGGTCGAGGCCATCAATTCACCCCTCCACTTT
CDR3aa: CASSSNRVEAINSPLHF

v_gene: TRBV27
j_gene: TRBJ2-1
d_gene: TRBD2
abundance: NA
CDR3nt: TGTGCCAGTTCTTTTCGGCTAGCGGGGCCCAATGAGCAGTTCTTC
CDR3aa: CASSFRLAGPNEQFF

v_gene: TRBV11-2
j_gene: TRBJ2-7
d_gene: TRBD2
abundance: NA
CDR3nt: TGTGCCAGCAGCCCCACGCGGGGGGTTTACGAGCAGTACTTC
CDR3aa: CASSPTRGVYEQYF

v_gene: TRBV4-2
j_gene: TRBJ2-7
d_gene: NA
abundance: once
CDR3nt: TGTGCCAGCAGCCAAGATTCTAGCATCTACGAGCAGTACTTC
CDR3aa: CASSQDSSIYEQYF

v_gene: TRBV5-1
j_gene: TRBJ2-5
d_gene: NA
abundance: NA
CDR3nt: TGCGCCAGCAGCTTGACAGGGATCCAAGAGACCCAGTACTTC
CDR3aa: CASSLTGIQETQYF

v_gene: TRBV10-3
j_gene: TRBJ2-5
d_gene: NA
abundance: NA
CDR3nt: TGTGCCATCAGTGAGTCAGGGGTGGGAGAGACCCAGTACTTC
CDR3aa: CAISESGVGETQYF

v_gene: TRBV2
j_gene: TRBJ2-3
d_gene: TRBD2
abundance: NA
CDR3nt: TGTGCCAGCAGACTCACTAGCGGGGGACGTGGTACGCAGTATTTT
CDR3aa: CASRLTSGGRGTQYF

v_gene: TRBV4-1
j_gene: TRBJ2-3
d_gene: NA
abundance: NA
CDR3nt: TGCGCCAGCAGCCAAAGGGACATAGTCACAGATACGCAGTATTTT
CDR3aa: CASSQRDIVTDTQYF

v_gene: TRBV7-9
j_gene: TRBJ2-7
d_gene: TRBD1
abundance: NA
CDR3nt: TGTGCCAGCAGCCCGACGTCCGGGACAGGGGAGTCCCCCTACGAGCAGTACTTC
CDR3aa: CASSPTSGTGESPYEQYF

v_gene: TRBV19
j_gene: TRBJ2-1
d_gene: NA
abundance: NA
CDR3nt: TGTGCCAGTAGTGGGTGGGGTCAGGGGCGTCGAAATGAGCAGTTCTTC
CDR3aa: CASSGWGQGRRNEQFF

v_gene: TRBV5-1
j_gene: TRBJ2-5
d_gene: TRBD2
abundance: few
CDR3nt: TGCGCCAGCAGCTTGCTGGGACTAGGATCGGAGACCCAGTACTTC
CDR3aa: CASSLLGLGSETQYF

v_gene: TRBV24-1
j_gene: TRBJ1-6
d_gene: TRBD1
abundance: NA
CDR3nt: TGTGCCCCCGTGGGGGGACAGGTATGTTCACCCCTCCACTTT
CDR3aa: CAPVGGQVCSPLHF

v_gene: TRBV7-9
j_gene: TRBJ2-7
d_gene: NA
abundance: NA
CDR3nt: TGTGCCAGCAGCTTAGCGGAGGGCTTTGAGCAGTACTTC
CDR3aa: CASSLAEGFEQYF

v_gene: TRBV4-2
j_gene: TRBJ2-7
d_gene: NA
abundance: NA
CDR3nt: TGTGCCAGCAGCCAAGAAGTCCGGGGATGGGAGCAGTACTTC
CDR3aa: CASSQEVRGWEQYF

v_gene: TRBV28
j_gene: TRBJ2-5
d_gene: TRBD2
abundance: NA
CDR3nt: TGTGCCAGCAGTATGCCGGGACCGGGGGGAAAGGAGACCCAGTACTTC
CDR3aa: CASSMPGPGGKETQYF

v_gene: TRBV28
j_gene: TRBJ2-2
d_gene: TRBD2
abundance: NA
CDR3nt: TGTGCCAGCAGTTTCTACTCGGGACTAGCGGGAGTTAGCACCGGGGAGCTGTTTTTT
CDR3aa: CASSFYSGLAGVSTGELFF

v_gene: TRBV7-9
j_gene: TRBJ1-5
d_gene: NA
abundance: NA
CDR3nt: TGTGCCAGCAGCTTAGTGGCAGACATCTATAGCAATCAGCCCCAGCATTTT
CDR3aa: CASSLVADIYSNQPQHF

v_gene: TRBV30
j_gene: TRBJ2-1
d_gene: NA
abundance: NA
CDR3nt: TGTGCCTGGAGTGAATCAGCGGACAATGAGCAGTTCTTC
CDR3aa: CAWSESADNEQFF

v_gene: TRBV7-9
j_gene: TRBJ2-2
d_gene: NA
abundance: NA
CDR3nt: TGTGCCAGCAGCTTGAGGGGGGAGCTGTTTTTT
CDR3aa: CASSLRGELFF

v_gene: TRBV27
j_gene: TRBJ2-7
d_gene: TRBD2
abundance: NA
CDR3nt: TGTGCCAGCAGTCTAAATAGCGGGAGTTTCCGCGAGCAGTACTTC
CDR3aa: CASSLNSGSFREQYF

v_gene: TRBV2
j_gene: TRBJ2-7
d_gene: NA
abundance: NA
CDR3nt: TGTGCCAGCACCCCTAGCCCCCCCGGGCGGGGTATAAACGAGCAGTACTTC
CDR3aa: CASTPSPPGRGINEQYF

v_gene: TRBV19
j_gene: TRBJ2-2
d_gene: TRBD1
abundance: NA
CDR3nt: TGTGCCAGTAGTCGGTTTAGCTTCGGTACCAGGGGGCTCGCGAACACCGGGGAGCTGTTTTTT
CDR3aa: CASSRFSFGTRGLANTGELFF

v_gene: TRBV5-1
j_gene: TRBJ1-4
d_gene: NA
abundance: NA
CDR3nt: TGCGCCAGCAGCTCGGGGAGCAGGCCCGCAACTAATGAAAAACTGTTTTTT
CDR3aa: CASSSGSRPATNEKLFF

v_gene: TRBV28
j_gene: TRBJ2-2
d_gene: TRBD2
abundance: NA
CDR3nt: TGTGCCAGCAGTTTTTTGGGGGGGAGGAGGACCGGGGAGCTGTTTTTT
CDR3aa: CASSFLGGRRTGELFF

v_gene: TRBV19
j_gene: TRBJ2-3
d_gene: TRBD2
abundance: NA
CDR3nt: TGTGCCAGTAGTGCCGGACTAGCGGGGTGGACAGATACGCAGTATTTT
CDR3aa: CASSAGLAGWTDTQYF

v_gene: TRBV28
j_gene: TRBJ1-6
d_gene: NA
abundance: NA
CDR3nt: TGTGCCAGCAAGGTGAGCGGCCGGAGGGCAGGATCACCCCTCCACTTT
CDR3aa: CASKVSGRRAGSPLHF

v_gene: TRBV7-7
j_gene: TRBJ2-7
d_gene: TRBD1
abundance: few
CDR3nt: TGTGCTAGCAGCCCGACCAGGGGGTACGAGCAGTACTTC
CDR3aa: CASSPTRGYEQYF

v_gene: TRBV4-2
j_gene: TRBJ1-3
d_gene: NA
abundance: NA
CDR3nt: TGTGCCAGCAGCCAAGAGGCGGTAGATGGAAACACCATATATTTT
CDR3aa: CASSQEAVDGNTIYF

v_gene: TRBV7-9
j_gene: TRBJ1-1
d_gene: TRBD1
abundance: NA
CDR3nt: TGTGCCAGCAGCTCTCGCCGACAGGGGTTATCTGAAGCTTTCTTT
CDR3aa: CASSSRRQGLSEAFF

v_gene: TRBV10-3
j_gene: TRBJ2-3
d_gene: TRBD1
abundance: once
CDR3nt: TGTGCCATCGGGGGACAGGGAACAGATACGCAGTATTTT
CDR3aa: CAIGGQGTDTQYF

v_gene: TRBV19
j_gene: TRBJ1-6
d_gene: TRBD1
abundance: NA
CDR3nt: TGTGCCAGTACGTGGGGACAGGGGGATTCACCCCTCCACTTT
CDR3aa: CASTWGQGDSPLHF

v_gene: TRBV19
j_gene: TRBJ2-5
d_gene: NA
abundance: NA
CDR3nt: TGTGCTAGTAGACAGCCCTCCGCAGAGACCCAGTACTTC
CDR3aa: CASRQPSAETQYF

v_gene: TRBV19
j_gene: TRBJ2-7
d_gene: TRBD1
abundance: once
CDR3nt: TGTGCCAGTAGTCCTCGACAGGGGCCCTACGAGCAGTACTTC
CDR3aa: CASSPRQGPYEQYF